This T cell receptor (beta chain) was sequenced in a study of blood T cell repertoires in COVID-19. About the research overall: Specimens from acute and convalescent COVID-19 originated in the United States, Italy and Spain. T cells, B-cell-depleted T cells, or PBMCs provided the cDNA or gDNA that served as material.

Germline V gene data show CDR1 as SNHLY and CDR2 as FYNNEI. The junction had 13 bases not matched to a gene; V was cut back by 7 bases and J by 5 bases. CDR3 size: 17 residues. Original analysis: For nucleated cells, counts were estimated from reference gene primer amplification. The data were produced by immunoSEQ multiplex PCR, yet TCRdb's version contains in-frame clones alone and is incomplete. V and J calls and clone size follow that table, whereas D and trimming were derived from the DNA. The sample shows tens of thousands of clones, about 91% of them seen only once. The V gene is TRBV2, the J gene TRBJ2-1; TRBD2 matches at 11 bases. Source material: peripheral blood. The source is a man aged 55 to 69 with acute or convalescent COVID-19. The CDR3 protein is CASKGLAETSGDNEQFF. In DNA, the CDR3 is TGTGCCAGCAAGGGACTAGCGGAAACCTCGGGGGACAATGAGCAGTTCTTC.